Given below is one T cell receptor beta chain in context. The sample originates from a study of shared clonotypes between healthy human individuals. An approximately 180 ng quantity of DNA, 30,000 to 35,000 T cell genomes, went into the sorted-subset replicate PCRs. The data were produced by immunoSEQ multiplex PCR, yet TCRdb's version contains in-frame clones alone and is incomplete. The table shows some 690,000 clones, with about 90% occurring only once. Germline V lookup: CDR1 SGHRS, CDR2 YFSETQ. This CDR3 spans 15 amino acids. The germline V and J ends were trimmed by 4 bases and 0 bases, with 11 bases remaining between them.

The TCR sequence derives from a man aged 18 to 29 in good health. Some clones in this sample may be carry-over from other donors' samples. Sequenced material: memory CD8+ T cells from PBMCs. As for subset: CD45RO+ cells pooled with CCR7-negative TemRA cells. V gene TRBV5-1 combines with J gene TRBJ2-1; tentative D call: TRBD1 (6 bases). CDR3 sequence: CASSLDRPSYNEQFF. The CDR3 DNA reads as TGCGCCAGCAGCCTAGACAGGCCCTCCTACAATGAGCAGTTCTTC.